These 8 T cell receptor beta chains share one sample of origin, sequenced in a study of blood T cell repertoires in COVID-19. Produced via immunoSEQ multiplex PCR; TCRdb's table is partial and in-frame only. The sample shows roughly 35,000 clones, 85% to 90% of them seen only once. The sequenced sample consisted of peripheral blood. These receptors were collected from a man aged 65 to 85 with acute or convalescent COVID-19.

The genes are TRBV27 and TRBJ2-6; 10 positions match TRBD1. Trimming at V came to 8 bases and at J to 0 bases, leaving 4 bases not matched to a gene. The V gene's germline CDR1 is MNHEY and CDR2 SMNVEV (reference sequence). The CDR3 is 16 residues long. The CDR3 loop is CASRDRGLSGANVLTF. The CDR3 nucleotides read TGTGCCAGCCGGGACAGGGGACTCTCTGGGGCCAACGTCCTGACTTTC. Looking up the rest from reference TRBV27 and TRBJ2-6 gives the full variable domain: EAQVTQNPRYLITVTGKKLTVTCSQNMNHEYMSWYRQDPGLGLRQIYYSMNVEVTDKGDVPEGYKVSRKEKRNFPLILESPSPNQTSLYFCASRDRGLSGANVLTFGAGSRLTVL.

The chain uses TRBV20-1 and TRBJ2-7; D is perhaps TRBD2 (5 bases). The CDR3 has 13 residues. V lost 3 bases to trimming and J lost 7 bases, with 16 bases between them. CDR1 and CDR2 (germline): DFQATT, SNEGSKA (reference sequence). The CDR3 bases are TGCAGTGCTAGTAGCGAGAGTCTTGAGGAGCAGTACTTC. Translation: CSASSESLEEQYF.

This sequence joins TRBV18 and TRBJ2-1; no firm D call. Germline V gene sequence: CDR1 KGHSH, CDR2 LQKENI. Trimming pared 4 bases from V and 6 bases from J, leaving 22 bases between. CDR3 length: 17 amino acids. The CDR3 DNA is TGTGCCAGCTCACTTTCGTTATACCACGGAGCTAGCAATGAGCAGTTCTTC. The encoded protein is CASSLSLYHGASNEQFF.

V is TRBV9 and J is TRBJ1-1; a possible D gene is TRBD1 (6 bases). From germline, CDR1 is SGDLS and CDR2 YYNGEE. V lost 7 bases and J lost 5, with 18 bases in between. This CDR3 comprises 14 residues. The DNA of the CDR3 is TGTGCCAGCGAGCGGGGGGCGGCAGGAACTGAAGCTTTCTTT. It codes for CASERGAAGTEAFF.

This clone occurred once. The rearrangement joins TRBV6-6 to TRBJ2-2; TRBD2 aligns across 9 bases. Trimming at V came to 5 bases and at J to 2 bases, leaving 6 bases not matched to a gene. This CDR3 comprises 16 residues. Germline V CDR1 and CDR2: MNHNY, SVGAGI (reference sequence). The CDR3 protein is CASSLAGTANTGELFF. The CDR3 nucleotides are TGTGCCAGCAGTCTAGCGGGAACGGCCAACACCGGGGAGCTGTTTTTT.

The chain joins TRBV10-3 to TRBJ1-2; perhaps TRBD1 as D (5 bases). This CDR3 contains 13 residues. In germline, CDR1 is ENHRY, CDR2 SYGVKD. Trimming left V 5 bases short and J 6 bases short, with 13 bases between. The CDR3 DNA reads TGTGCCATCAGTCAGACAGCTTCTAATGGCTACACCTTC. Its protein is CAISQTASNGYTF.

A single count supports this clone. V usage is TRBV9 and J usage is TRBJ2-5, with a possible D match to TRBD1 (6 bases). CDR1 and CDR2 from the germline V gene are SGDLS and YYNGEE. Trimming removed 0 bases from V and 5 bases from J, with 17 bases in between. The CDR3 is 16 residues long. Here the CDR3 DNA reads TGTGCCAGCAGCGTAGATTCAGGGGCGGGTGGGGAGACCCAGTACTTC. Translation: CASSVDSGAGGETQYF. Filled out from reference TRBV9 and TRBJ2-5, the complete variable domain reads DSGVTQTPKHLITATGQRVTLRCSPRSGDLSVYWYQQSLDQGLQFLIQYYNGEERAKGNILERFSAQQFPDLHSELNLSSLELGDSALYFCASSVDSGAGGETQYFGPGTRLLVL.

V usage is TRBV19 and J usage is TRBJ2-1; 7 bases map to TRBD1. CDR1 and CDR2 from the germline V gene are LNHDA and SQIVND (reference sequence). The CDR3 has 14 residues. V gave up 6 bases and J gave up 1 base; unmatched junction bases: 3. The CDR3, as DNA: TGTGCCAGTAGCAGACAGGGTTCCTACAATGAGCAGTTCTTC. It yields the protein CASSRQGSYNEQFF.